The entry that follows covers one T cell receptor beta chain sequence. Per the authors' pipeline: Amplification of reference gene primers provided the estimated nucleated cell counts. Some clones are missing from TCRdb's copy, which holds only in-frame ones; the method was immunoSEQ multiplex PCR. Clone size and V and J calls were adopted from that table, with D and trimming inferred from the DNA. The sample lists about 170,000 clones, approximately 87% seen once, with roughly 9.7% in the top ten. The data originate from a study of blood T cell repertoires in COVID-19. CDR1 is LNHDA and CDR2 is SQIVND in the germline V gene (reference sequence). The CDR3 is 15 residues long. V was shortened by 6 bases and J by 3 bases, with 17 bases between the two germline ends.

The sequence came from an older woman with COVID-19, enrolled during active disease. Sequenced input: peripheral blood. This rearrangement joins TRBV19 to TRBJ1-1, with D unclear. Here the CDR3 reads CASSSEVGGYTEAFF. The CDR3 DNA reads as TGTGCCAGTAGCAGCGAGGTTGGTGGGTACACTGAAGCTTTCTTT.